These 30 T cell receptor beta chains originate from one sample sequenced in a study of beta chain features in type 1 diabetes. Expressed TCRB transcripts got sequenced, as all isolated RNA was reverse transcribed. Libraries were prepared by immunoSEQ multiplex PCR; TCRdb keeps only in-frame clonotypes and omits some of them. Found here are about 360,000 clones, around 12% of them singletons; the top ten hold approximately 0.015%. Material for sequencing was naive CD4+ T cells from blood. All receptors derive from a man between 18 and 35 years old in good health.

The V call is TRBV10-3, the J call TRBJ1-2, with 8 positions matching TRBD1. CDR1 is ENHRY, CDR2 SYGVKD, per germline. The CDR3 is made up of 14 amino acids. Trimming took 7 bases from V and 2 from J; bases not matched to a gene: 6. The CDR3 here is CAIKSTGENYGYTF. CDR3 sequence (DNA): TGTGCCATCAAATCGACAGGGGAGAACTATGGCTACACCTTC.

This sequence joins TRBV7-2 and TRBJ2-5; D is possibly TRBD2 (7 bases). CDR1 and CDR2 from the germline V gene are SGHTA and FQGNSA. The CDR3 length is 16 residues. The V end was cut by 1 base, the J end by 7 bases, with 19 bases between. In DNA, the CDR3 is TGTGCCAGCAGCTTAGTTGGCGGGGGCCTCGGTGTGACCCAGTACTTC. It is translated as CASSLVGGGLGVTQYF.

This clone was seen more than once but under ten times. The V gene is TRBV18, the J gene TRBJ2-3, with TRBD2 matching 11 bases. CDR3 length: 17 residues. Unmatched junction bases numbered 6, after V lost 1 base and J lost 3 bases. CDR1 KGHSH and CDR2 LQKENI come from the germline V gene. Written as DNA, the CDR3 is TGTGCCAGCTCACCACGTCAGCTAGCGGGAGGAACAGATACGCAGTATTTT. Its protein is CASSPRQLAGGTDTQYF.

V is TRBV19 and J is TRBJ2-1; 11 nucleotides match TRBD2. The germline V gene encodes CDR1 LNHDA and CDR2 SQIVND (reference sequence). Trimming at V came to 8 bases and at J to 4 bases, leaving 4 bases not matched to a gene. The CDR3 consists of 14 residues. The chain's CDR3 is CASGGTSGYNEQFF. In DNA form, the CDR3 reads TGTGCCAGTGGGGGGACTAGCGGATACAATGAGCAGTTCTTC.

Note on this clone: One end of the junction fails to match germline, which may point to a read error. V usage is TRBV7-7 and J usage is TRBJ2-5, with D maybe TRBD1 (6 bases). This CDR3 contains 14 residues. CDR1 is SSHAT and CDR2 is FNYEAQ in the germline V gene (reference sequence). CDR3 residues: CASSLFGGRETQYF. Here the CDR3 DNA reads TGTGCTAGCAGCTTATTTGGGGGCAGGGAGACCCAGTACTTC.

The genes are TRBV7-8 and TRBJ1-1; the D is unclear. The CDR3 is 14 amino acids. The germline gives CDR1 SGHVS, CDR2 FQNEAQ. V lost 0 bases, J lost 2 bases, and 7 bases lay in between. Written as DNA, the CDR3 is TGTGCCAGCAGCTTAGCCAGGATTAACACTGAAGCTTTCTTT. It yields the protein CASSLARINTEAFF.

The gene calls are TRBV7-2 and TRBJ2-6; 8 bases are shared with TRBD2. The CDR3 sequence is 18 residues long. V trimming: 4 bases; J trimming: 1 base; junction bases outside the gene matches: 9. The germline V gene encodes CDR1 SGHTA and CDR2 FQGNSA. The CDR3 spells CASSSRGGKGSGANVLTF. In DNA form, the CDR3 reads TGTGCCAGCAGCTCCCGGGGGGGGAAGGGGTCTGGGGCCAACGTCCTGACTTTC.

This clone turned up a few times. The V call is TRBV9, the J call TRBJ2-1; 7 positions agree with TRBD2. The CDR3 sequence is 15 residues long. The ends lost 2 bases at V and 1 base at J; junction bases unmatched: 3. The germline V gene has CDR1 SGDLS and CDR2 YYNGEE. The CDR3: CASSVAGVSYNEQFF. In DNA, the CDR3 is TGTGCCAGCAGCGTTGCGGGGGTGTCCTACAATGAGCAGTTCTTC.

The chain employs TRBV12-5 and TRBJ2-2; 11 bases are a match to TRBD2. The J segment lost 4 bases and the V segment lost 1 base, leaving 2 bases of the junction unmatched. CDR1 and CDR2 from the germline V gene are LGHNT and FRNRAP. This CDR3 region has 16 residues. The CDR3 region is CASGLASGRFTGELFF. CDR3 in DNA: TGTGCTAGTGGTTTGGCTAGCGGGAGGTTCACCGGGGAGCTGTTTTTT.

The chain's CDR3 is CASSMTGTAAGYTF. CDR3 nucleotides: TGTGCCAGTAGTATGACCGGGACAGCCGCCGGCTACACCTTC. The rearrangement links TRBV19 to TRBJ1-2, with TRBD1 matching 7 bases. The V gene end was trimmed by 3 bases and the J gene end by 8 bases; junction bases not matched to a gene: 9. The V gene's germline CDR1 is LNHDA and CDR2 SQIVND (reference sequence). The CDR3 runs to 14 residues.

This chain connects TRBV9 to TRBJ2-1; 9 bases map to TRBD2. CDR1 and CDR2 (germline): SGDLS, YYNGEE. This CDR3 has 16 residues. The V segment lost 0 bases and the J segment 4 bases; nucleotides outside the gene matches: 5. The CDR3 loop is CASSVELAGEYNEQFF. CDR3 in DNA: TGTGCCAGCAGCGTAGAATTAGCGGGAGAGTACAATGAGCAGTTCTTC.

The genes are TRBV6-5 and TRBJ2-7; 8 nucleotides align to TRBD2. Per germline, CDR1 MNHEY and CDR2 SVGAGI. This CDR3 is 14 amino acids long. V shed 4 bases, J shed 5 bases, and the junction held 7 bases outside the gene matches. CDR3 residues: CASSSPGGPHEQYF. CDR3 coding DNA: TGTGCCAGCAGTTCCCCGGGGGGGCCCCACGAGCAGTACTTC.

V is TRBV7-2 and J is TRBJ2-1; 10 positions match TRBD1. The CDR3 is 15 amino acids. Per the germline V gene, CDR1 is SGHTA and CDR2 is FQGNSA. Trimming took 1 base from V and 6 from J; bases not matched to a gene: 3. DNA for the CDR3: TGTGCCAGCAGCTTAGGGCGGACAGGGGGCAATGAGCAGTTCTTC. Its translation is CASSLGRTGGNEQFF.

Only a few counts were recorded for this clone. V usage is TRBV7-2 and J usage is TRBJ2-7; 11 bases are shared with TRBD2. Germline V gives CDR1 SGHTA, CDR2 FQGNSA. This CDR3 is built from 16 residues. J gave up 4 bases and V 0 bases, and 5 bases lay outside the gene matches. The CDR3 protein is CASSLAGLAEGYEQYF. The CDR3 nucleotides read TGTGCCAGCAGCTTAGCGGGACTAGCGGAGGGGTACGAGCAGTACTTC.

The chain couples TRBV5-8 to TRBJ2-5, with TRBD2 as a possible D gene (5 bases). V lost 4 bases and J 5 bases, leaving 12 bases between the germline ends. The germline V gene encodes CDR1 SGHTS and CDR2 YDEGEE. The CDR3 consists of 13 residues. The CDR3 DNA reads TGTGCCAGCAGCCAAGGAGGCTGGGAGACCCAGTACTTC. It specifies CASSQGGWETQYF.

The chain is built from TRBV11-2 and TRBJ2-7; tentatively, D is TRBD1 (6 bases). The CDR3 sequence is 15 residues long. CDR1 SGHAT and CDR2 FQNNGV come from the germline V gene. Trimming took 2 bases from V and 6 from J, leaving 17 bases between them. In nucleotides, the CDR3 is TGTGCCAGCAGCTTATTGGTTCAGGGGAAGGGCGAGCAGTACTTC. Its translation is CASSLLVQGKGEQYF.

This clone was observed a few times. This chain uses TRBV4-2 with TRBJ2-2; 8 positions agree with TRBD1. Per the germline V gene, CDR1 is LGHNA and CDR2 is YNFKEQ. J lost 5 bases, V lost 0 bases, and 11 bases had no gene match. CDR3 length: 18 amino acids. CDR3 loop: CASSQDGGGTGRTGELFF. CDR3 nucleotides: TGTGCCAGCAGCCAAGATGGGGGCGGGACAGGTCGAACCGGGGAGCTGTTTTTT.

Only a few counts were recorded for this clone. V is TRBV7-2 and J is TRBJ2-7; 8 bases align to TRBD2. The J segment lost 3 bases and the V segment lost 5 bases, leaving 9 bases of the junction unmatched. The CDR3 has 15 residues. Germline-derived CDR1 and CDR2 are SGHTA and FQGNSA. The CDR3 protein is CASSLLGSGVYEQYF. In nucleotides, the CDR3 is TGTGCCAGCAGCCTCCTGGGTAGCGGGGTCTACGAGCAGTACTTC.

The rearrangement links TRBV19 to TRBJ2-5; 9 nucleotides match TRBD1. Trimming removed 4 bases from V and 1 base from J; junction bases left unmatched: 4. The CDR3 loop spans 15 amino acids. The germline CDR1 and CDR2 sequences are LNHDA and SQIVND (reference sequence). The CDR3 loop is CASSNGQGFQETQYF. For the CDR3, the DNA is TGTGCCAGTAGTAATGGACAGGGGTTCCAAGAGACCCAGTACTTC.

The chain is built from TRBV7-9 and TRBJ2-7, with 10 bases aligning to TRBD2. Per germline, CDR1 SEHNR and CDR2 FQNEAQ (reference sequence). The CDR3 totals 15 residues. Trimming cost V 5 bases and J 2 bases; bases outside gene matches: 6. DNA of the CDR3: TGTGCCAGCAGCCGAACTAGCGGGGCCACCTACGAGCAGTACTTC. Residues: CASSRTSGATYEQYF.

This clone occurred a few times. The chain combines TRBV7-2 with TRBJ2-5, with TRBD1 as a possible D gene (5 bases). V lost 2 bases to trimming and J lost 5 bases, with 12 bases between them. Germline assignment: CDR1 SGHTA and CDR2 FQGNSA. This CDR3 contains 14 residues. The CDR3 reads CASSLNQGPETQYF. The CDR3 bases are TGTGCCAGCAGCTTAAATCAGGGCCCCGAGACCCAGTACTTC.

The sample holds a few counts of this clone. J is TRBJ2-7 and V is TRBV29-1; 7 bases agree with TRBD1. The length of the CDR3 is 13 residues. V was clipped by 6 bases and J by 4 bases; unmatched bases: 9. Germline loops: CDR1 SQVTM, CDR2 ANQGSEA. The CDR3 loop is CSVAGTENYEQYF. The CDR3 DNA follows: TGCAGCGTCGCCGGGACAGAAAATTACGAGCAGTACTTC.

The chain joins TRBV30 to TRBJ2-5, with TRBD2 matching 11 bases. The length of the CDR3 is 14 residues. Germline V gene sequence: CDR1 GTSNPN, CDR2 SVGIG (reference sequence). The J segment lost 12 bases and the V segment lost 0 bases, leaving 9 bases of the junction unmatched. The CDR3 nucleotides read TGTGCCTGGAGTGTGGGTAGCGGGAGGGCACCGGAGTACTTC. Translation gives CAWSVGSGRAPEYF. The full variable domain, with the rest looked up from reference TRBV30 and TRBJ2-5, is SQTIHQWPATLVQPVGSPLSLECTVEGTSNPNLYWYRQAAGRGLQLLFYSVGIGQISSEVPQNLSASRPQDRQFILSSKKLLLSDSGFYLCAWSVGSGRAPEYFGPGTRLLVL.

Only a few counts were recorded for this clone. The CDR3 reads CASSPWGSRGFYEQYF. The CDR3 nucleotides are TGTGCCAGCAGCCCCTGGGGCAGCCGCGGCTTCTACGAGCAGTACTTC. The chain carries TRBV14 and TRBJ2-7; TRBD1 is a possible D gene (5 bases). Germline V gives CDR1 SGHDN, CDR2 FVKESK. Trimming removed 4 bases from V and 3 bases from J, with 19 bases in between. This CDR3 is built from 16 residues. The full variable domain, rest sourced from reference TRBV14 and TRBJ2-7, is EAGVTQFPSHSVIEKGQTVTLRCDPISGHDNLYWYRRVMGKEIKFLLHFVKESKQDESGMPNNRFLAERTGGTYSTLKVQPAELEDSGVYFCASSPWGSRGFYEQYFGPGTRLTVT.

This clone was detected a few times. The rearrangement joins TRBV7-2 to TRBJ1-5, with a tentative D call TRBD1 (5 bases). Per germline, CDR1 SGHTA and CDR2 FQGNSA. This CDR3 spans 15 amino acids. The V and J ends lost 1 base and 3 bases respectively, with 10 bases between them. The CDR3 loop is CASSLVVRDNQPQHF. DNA of the CDR3: TGTGCCAGCAGCTTAGTTGTCAGGGACAATCAGCCCCAGCATTTT.

V is TRBV18 and J is TRBJ1-2, with D perhaps TRBD1 (5 bases). The CDR3 is made up of 14 amino acids. The V end lost 0 bases, the J end lost 2 bases, and 7 bases lay between the germline ends. Per germline, CDR1 KGHSH and CDR2 LQKENI. This CDR3 reads CASSPPDKNYGYTF. CDR3 nucleotide sequence: TGTGCCAGCTCACCACCGGACAAGAACTATGGCTACACCTTC.

This clone was recorded a few times. This rearrangement joins TRBV6-5 to TRBJ2-5, with D possibly TRBD2 on 6 matching bases. The CDR3 runs to 13 residues. The V end lost 6 bases, the J end lost 4 bases, and 12 bases lay between the germline ends. Germline loops: CDR1 MNHEY, CDR2 SVGAGI. In DNA form, the CDR3 reads TGTGCCAGCAGGCCAACTAGCACAGAGACCCAGTACTTC. Its protein product is CASRPTSTETQYF.

This clone was recorded a few times. The chain links TRBV7-2 to TRBJ1-1; perhaps TRBD1 as D (5 bases). V shed 5 bases and J shed 4 bases, with 14 bases lying between them. The CDR3 length is 14 residues. Looked up from germline, CDR1 is SGHTA and CDR2 is FQGNSA. The CDR3 sequence is CASSPGGEGTEAFF. CDR3 DNA sequence: TGTGCCAGCAGCCCCGGAGGGGAGGGCACTGAAGCTTTCTTT. Full variable domain (outside the CDR3, taken from reference TRBV7-2 and TRBJ1-1): GAGVSQSPSNKVTEKGKDVELRCDPISGHTALYWYRQSLGQGLEFLIYFQGNSAPDKSGLPSDRFSAERTGGSVSTLTIQRTQQEDSAVYLCASSPGGEGTEAFFGQGTRLTVV.

The chain has TRBV12-5 and TRBJ1-2; TRBD1 matches 8 bases. Germline assignment: CDR1 LGHNT and CDR2 FRNRAP. The CDR3 has 13 amino acids. Germline trimming cut 6 bases from V and 7 bases from J; bases unmatched to any gene: 7. CDR3 nucleotides: TGTGCTAGTGGCAGGGGGCGTTTGTTTGGCTACACCTTC. Protein: CASGRGRLFGYTF.

V and J are TRBV5-6 and TRBJ1-1, with 10 bases lining up with TRBD1. The CDR3 has 16 amino acids. With V trimmed by 4 bases and J by 5 bases, 11 bases remained unmatched. Germline CDR1 and CDR2: SGHDT and YYEEEE. The CDR3 coding sequence is TGTGCCAGCAGCCCCTGGCCTCGGACAGGGGGAACTGAAGCTTTCTTT. This encodes CASSPWPRTGGTEAFF.